This TCR beta chain stems from a study of cytotoxic CD8 clonotypes in ibrutinib-treated CLL. Turning to the study itself: The response samples were taken once patients had been treated for a median of approximately 12 months, range 6 to 36.

The assay was immunoSEQ multiplex PCR, and TCRdb's table has in-frame clones only and misses some. The table has 100,000 or so clones, more than 55% seen once; the top ten hold about 39%. V dropped 3 bases and J dropped 5 bases, with 16 bases sitting between them. The CDR3 consists of 15 residues. CDR1 is SGHTA, CDR2 FQGNSA, per germline. The J gene is TRBJ2-5, the V gene TRBV7-2; D uncertain. This material consisted of PBMCs, taken after 24 months of ibrutinib treatment. The TCR comes from a human donor with chronic lymphocytic leukemia. CDR3 amino acids: CASSLGYLGRETQYF. The CDR3 coding sequence is TGTGCCAGCAGCTTGGGGTATCTGGGCCGGGAGACCCAGTACTTC.